The sample holds many counts of the clone carrying this T cell receptor (beta chain). V was pared by 6 bases and J by 3 bases, with 5 bases of the junction left unmatched. The CDR3 contains 14 residues. The germline V gene encodes CDR1 MDHEN and CDR2 SYDVKM. The data originate from a study of neurological immune-mediated disorders. As to time point: longitudinal time-point 1 (baseline). Maryland, USA blood bank volunteers served as healthy controls. MiXCR was run by TCRdb on the 5' RACE reads, yielding one entry per CDR3 protein. The sample yields tens of thousands of distinct CDR3 sequences, roughly a tenth seen once.

The rearrangement links TRBV28 to TRBJ2-7, with 10 bases identical to TRBD1. The sample was PBMCs. The sequence derives from a man aged 25-45 years in good health. CDR3 loop: CASSPGQGLYEQYF. As DNA, the CDR3 is TGTGCCAGCAGCCCGGGACAGGGGCTCTACGAGCAGTACTTC.